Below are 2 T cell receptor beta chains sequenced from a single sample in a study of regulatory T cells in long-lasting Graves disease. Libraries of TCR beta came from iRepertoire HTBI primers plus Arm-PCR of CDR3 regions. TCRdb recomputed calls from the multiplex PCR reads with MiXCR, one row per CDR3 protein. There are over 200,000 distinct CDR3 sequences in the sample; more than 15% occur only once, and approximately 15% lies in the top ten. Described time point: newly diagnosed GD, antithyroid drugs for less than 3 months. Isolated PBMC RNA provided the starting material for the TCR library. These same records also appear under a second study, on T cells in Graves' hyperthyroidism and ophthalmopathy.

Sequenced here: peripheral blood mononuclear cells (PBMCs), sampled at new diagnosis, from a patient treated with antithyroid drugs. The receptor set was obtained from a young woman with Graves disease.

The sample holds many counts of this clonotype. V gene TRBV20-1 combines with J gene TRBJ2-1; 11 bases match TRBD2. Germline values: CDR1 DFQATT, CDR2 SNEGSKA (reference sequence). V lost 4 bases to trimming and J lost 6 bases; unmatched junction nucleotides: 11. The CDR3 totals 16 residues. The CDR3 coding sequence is TGCAGTGCTACCCTACAGACTAGCGGGGTCTCCAATGAGCAGTTCTTC. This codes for CSATLQTSGVSNEQFF.

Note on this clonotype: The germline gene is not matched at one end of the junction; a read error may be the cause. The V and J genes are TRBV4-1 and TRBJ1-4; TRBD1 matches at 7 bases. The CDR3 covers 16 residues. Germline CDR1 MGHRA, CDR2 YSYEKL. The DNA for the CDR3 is TGCGCCAGCGGCCAATTCATCCAGGGGGGTAATGAAAAACTGTTTTTT. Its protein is CASGQFIQGGNEKLFF.